This T cell receptor beta chain was recovered during a study of T cell responses to AZD1222 COVID-19 vaccine. The germline CDR1 and CDR2 sequences are LGHNA and YSLEER. The CDR3 consists of 15 residues. Trimming at V came to 4 bases and at J to 6 bases, leaving 6 bases not matched to a gene. Clones were sequenced by immunoSEQ multiplex PCR, and TCRdb holds only the in-frame ones, with some missing. The sample includes 80,000 or so clones, over 80% of them seen just once. Study-level points and caveats: The donor group comprised mostly white British people and more females; the analysis possibly underestimated clonal diversity. The reported proportion of spike-specific TCRs targeting unmutated variant regions was nearly half.

On this clone: Its antigen remains unidentified.

The sample in question was peripheral blood, obtained on day 0 of AZD1222 vaccination. This receptor was obtained from an adult in good health. This rearrangement joins TRBV4-3 to TRBJ1-4; 9 bases agree with TRBD1. The CDR3 spells CASSRDREGDEKLFF. The CDR3 bases are TGCGCCAGCAGCCGGGACAGGGAAGGGGATGAAAAACTGTTTTTT.